This T cell receptor (beta chain) was identified during a study of regulatory T cells in long-lasting Graves disease. On this clonotype itself: Antigen: not known.

iRepertoire HTBI primers and Arm-PCR of CDR3 regions built TCR beta libraries. One entry per CDR3 protein, called by TCRdb with MiXCR from the multiplex PCR reads. The sample consists of 440,000 or so distinct CDR3 sequences, about 16% of them appearing once. Described time point: newly diagnosed GD, antithyroid drugs for less than 3 months. Extracted PBMC RNA gave rise to the TCR library. Study-level results: In persistent patients, shared public clonotypes (around 2,500) outnumbered those in new patients (roughly 1,000).

The sample was also reused in another study, on T cells in Graves' hyperthyroidism and ophthalmopathy. From that second work: With the HTBI primer set, the TCR CDR3 went through a first round of RT-PCR. Most thyroid clonotypes that were expanded above 0.001 also turned up in blood. The model's output predicted ophthalmopathy at a median of roughly 6.9 months prior to onset.

The clonotype comes from a woman aged 30 to 39 with Graves disease. The source material was peripheral blood mononuclear cells (PBMCs), sampled at new diagnosis, from a patient treated with antithyroid drugs.

The CDR3 sequence is CASSLAAGLNTGELFF. The CDR3 nucleotides are TGTGCCAGCAGCTTAGCGGCGGGACTTAACACCGGGGAGCTGTTTTTT. This sequence joins TRBV7-2 and TRBJ2-2; the D gene is possibly TRBD2 (6 bases). CDR3 size: 16 residues. Germline assignment: CDR1 SGHTA and CDR2 FQGNSA. The ends were cut back, 0 bases at V and 2 bases at J, with 10 bases in the middle.